The 5 T cell receptor beta chains below come from one sample, sequenced in a study of a mutant IDH1 vaccine in newly diagnosed glioma. Clones were sequenced by immunoSEQ multiplex PCR, and TCRdb holds only the in-frame ones, with some missing. The table has some 90,000 clones, roughly 80% seen once. Time point defined: baseline, week 1 (first vaccination visit). Regarding treatment: pre-vaccination baseline after standard-of-care therapy. The sample consisted of PBMCs, taken from a glioma patient treated with radiotherapy, temozolomide or both. The receptors were gathered from a man aged 40-49 years with glioma. Some clones in this sample may be carry-over from other donors' samples.

This chain connects TRBV19 to TRBJ1-5, with a possible D match to TRBD1 (6 bases). Between the trimmed V and J ends, which lost 2 bases and 7 bases, there was a span of 9 bases. The germline V gene has CDR1 LNHDA and CDR2 SQIVND (reference sequence). CDR3 length: 13 residues. Here the CDR3 DNA reads TGTGCCAGTAGTATATCGGGACAACAGCCCCAGCATTTT. This translates into CASSISGQQPQHF.

The chain couples TRBV5-1 to TRBJ1-5; 10 bases agree with TRBD1. Germline V gene sequence: CDR1 SGHRS, CDR2 YFSETQ. CDR3 length equals 15 residues. The V segment lost 5 bases and the J segment 3 bases; nucleotides outside the gene matches: 5. CDR3 bases: TGCGCCAGCAGGTACGGGACAGGGGACAATCAGCCCCAGCATTTT. It encodes CASRYGTGDNQPQHF. The variable domain in full, with the rest retrieved from reference TRBV5-1 and TRBJ1-5, is KAGVTQTPRYLIKTRGQQVTLSCSPISGHRSVSWYQQTPGQGLQFLFEYFSETQRNKGNFPGRFSGRQFSNSRSEMNVSTLELGDSALYLCASRYGTGDNQPQHFGDGTRLSIL.

The V gene is TRBV6-6, the J gene TRBJ2-1, with 8 positions matching TRBD2. The J segment lost 0 bases and the V segment lost 7 bases, leaving 5 bases of the junction unmatched. Germline V gene sequence: CDR1 MNHNY, CDR2 SVGAGI (reference sequence). The CDR3 contains 15 residues. CDR3 loop: CASNPSGLSYNEQFF. In DNA form, the CDR3 reads TGTGCCAGCAACCCTAGCGGGCTCTCCTACAATGAGCAGTTCTTC.

CDR3 bases: TGCGCCAGCAGCGTCAGAGGAGACGTACCCTCGGGCGAGCAGTACTTC. Amino acids: CASSVRGDVPSGEQYF. The V gene is TRBV4-1, the J gene TRBJ2-7; D is unresolved. This CDR3 has 16 residues. V was trimmed by 5 bases and J by 6 bases, leaving 23 bases between them. Looked up from germline, CDR1 is MGHRA and CDR2 is YSYEKL.

The rearrangement links TRBV30 to TRBJ2-5; D is undetermined. This CDR3 has 11 amino acids. CDR1 is GTSNPN and CDR2 is SVGIG in the germline V gene (reference sequence). The germline V and J ends were trimmed by 0 bases and 2 bases, with 1 base remaining between them. CDR3 coding DNA: TGTGCCTGGAGTGTACAAGAGACCCAGTACTTC. Translating it yields CAWSVQETQYF.